The clone carrying this T cell receptor beta chain was found many times. Its specificity is unknown. This entry is derived from a study of breast tumors, draining lymph nodes, adjacent tissues. The lymph nodes were axillary draining lymph nodes from breast cancer patients. TCRdb re-called the multiplex PCR reads through MiXCR, storing one row per CDR3 protein. The sample carries nearly 110,000 distinct CDR3 sequences, around 30% recorded once. This CDR3 contains 13 residues. The germline V and J ends were trimmed by 8 bases and 4 bases, with 14 bases remaining between them. In germline, CDR1 is LGHNA, CDR2 YSLEER. Whole-study findings and limits: Most tumor T cells seemingly derive from lymph node, then expand in tumor. Tumor repertoires ranked between lymph nodes and nontumor tissue in diversity, with V and J gene preferences. Tumor and nontumor repertoires were significantly more similar in luminal-like than in basal-like breast cancer. Tumor T cell lymph node origin was a supported hypothesis, not proven.

The chain couples TRBV4-3 to TRBJ2-5; the D gene is possibly TRBD1 (5 bases). This TCR came from a female donor with breast cancer. Some clones in this sample may be carry-over from other donors' samples. The material sequenced was axillary lymph node tissue. This CDR3 is CASGGHLGETQYF. DNA for the CDR3: TGCGCCAGCGGCGGACATCTAGGAGAGACCCAGTACTTC.